This entry is about one TCR beta chain. In each case, RNA was isolated and then reverse transcribed into cDNA as the sequencing template. TCRdb's table, derived via immunoSEQ multiplex PCR, lists solely in-frame clones and lacks some. The sample has around 140,000 clones, roughly 46% seen once. The entry originates in a study of CD8+ T cells in alopecia areata. The V gene end was trimmed by 5 bases and the J gene end by 2 bases; junction bases not matched to a gene: 4. The CDR3 totals 15 residues. The germline gives CDR1 ENHRY, CDR2 SYGVKD. Sampling of alopecia areata patients yielded lesional scalp punch biopsies as well as peripheral blood.

The sequence derives from a human donor with alopecia areata. Sequencing used CD4+ T cells sorted from blood, obtained at week 0. This chain connects TRBV10-3 to TRBJ2-5; 11 positions match TRBD2. The CDR3 is CAISPSGRNQETQYF. As DNA, the CDR3 is TGTGCCATCAGTCCTAGCGGGAGGAATCAAGAGACCCAGTACTTC.